The 27 T cell receptor beta chains listed next were all sequenced from one sample in a study of blood T cell repertoires in COVID-19. Some clones are missing from TCRdb's copy, which holds only in-frame ones; the method was immunoSEQ multiplex PCR. This sample has about 210,000 clones, with roughly four fifths found just once. Sequencing was carried out using peripheral blood. These receptors came from a woman aged 40 to 55 with acute or convalescent COVID-19.

The genes are TRBV9 and TRBJ1-4; D not resolved. V lost 2 bases and J lost 8, with 10 bases in between. Germline assignment: CDR1 SGDLS and CDR2 YYNGEE. This CDR3 has 13 amino acids. In DNA, the CDR3 is TGTGCCAGCAGCGTGTGGGCTGGGGAAAAACTGTTTTTT. This translates into CASSVWAGEKLFF.

V gene TRBV29-1 combines with J gene TRBJ1-5; maybe TRBD1 (5 bases). The length of the CDR3 is 13 residues. Deletions cut 4 bases from V and 1 base from J, with 8 bases between. Germline lookup yields CDR1 SQVTM and CDR2 ANQGSEA. The CDR3 bases are TGCAGCGTTGGGGGGGAGAGCAATCAGCCCCAGCATTTT. Protein: CSVGGESNQPQHF.

The chain carries TRBV18 and TRBJ2-1, with D maybe TRBD1 (6 bases). V lost 3 bases and J 4 bases, leaving 13 bases between the germline ends. Germline V gene sequence: CDR1 KGHSH, CDR2 LQKENI. CDR3 length equals 15 residues. This CDR3 reads CASSPSGDSYNEQFF. Here the CDR3 DNA reads TGTGCCAGCTCACCGTCAGGGGATTCTTACAATGAGCAGTTCTTC.

This clone has a single count. V usage is TRBV24-1 and J usage is TRBJ2-1; D not resolved. V lost 0 bases and J lost 0, with 8 bases in between. Germline lookup yields CDR1 KGHDR and CDR2 SFDVKD. CDR3 length: 16 amino acids. The chain's CDR3 is CATSDLGSVSYNEQFF. Here the CDR3 DNA reads TGTGCCACCAGTGATTTGGGCAGCGTCTCCTACAATGAGCAGTTCTTC.

The chain couples TRBV10-3 to TRBJ2-1; 13 nucleotides line up with TRBD2. This CDR3 is 15 amino acids long. CDR1 is ENHRY, CDR2 SYGVKD, per germline. The J segment lost 7 bases and the V segment lost 5 bases, leaving 5 bases of the junction unmatched. The CDR3 DNA follows: TGTGCCATCAGTTGGACTAGCGGGAGTTCAAATGAGCAGTTCTTC. Translated: CAISWTSGSSNEQFF.

The J gene is TRBJ2-1, the V gene TRBV5-1; possibly TRBD1 for D (5 bases). Germline CDR1 and CDR2: SGHRS and YFSETQ. Trimming took off 4 bases at V and 3 bases at J, with 20 bases between the two ends. The CDR3 is 17 amino acids. The CDR3 region has the DNA TGCGCCAGCAGCGCCGTCAAACCAGGGAATTACTACAATGAGCAGTTCTTC. It encodes CASSAVKPGNYYNEQFF. The whole variable domain, remainder taken from reference TRBV5-1 and TRBJ2-1, is KAGVTQTPRYLIKTRGQQVTLSCSPISGHRSVSWYQQTPGQGLQFLFEYFSETQRNKGNFPGRFSGRQFSNSRSEMNVSTLELGDSALYLCASSAVKPGNYYNEQFFGPGTRLTVL.

This clone has a single count. The chain joins TRBV5-5 to TRBJ2-1, with 7 bases lining up with TRBD2. Germline V gene lookup returns CDR1 SGHKS and CDR2 YYEKEE (reference sequence). CDR3 length: 15 residues. V was pared by 4 bases and J by 3 bases, with 7 bases of the junction left unmatched. DNA for the CDR3: TGTGCCAGCAGCAAACGGGAGGAGGGCTACAATGAGCAGTTCTTC. It yields the protein CASSKREEGYNEQFF.

This clone was seen a single time. The chain carries TRBV18 and TRBJ1-1, with 8 bases aligning to TRBD1. Germline trimming cut 4 bases from V and 5 bases from J; bases unmatched to any gene: 9. This CDR3 is 15 amino acids long. Germline loops: CDR1 KGHSH, CDR2 LQKENI. The CDR3 DNA reads as TGTGCCAGCTCACTGACAGGGGCTCGGGGTACTGAAGCTTTCTTT. Translating gives CASSLTGARGTEAFF.

The V call is TRBV6-1, the J call TRBJ2-3; 7 bases fit TRBD2. The CDR3 extends over 16 amino acids. Trimming removed 4 bases from V and 0 bases from J; junction bases left unmatched: 7. In germline, CDR1 is MNHNS, CDR2 SASEGT. The CDR3 reads CASSGGRVPSTDTQYF. CDR3 sequence (DNA): TGTGCCAGCAGTGGAGGGAGGGTCCCTAGCACAGATACGCAGTATTTT.

The V call is TRBV13, the J call TRBJ1-1; no reliable D call. The CDR3 is 14 amino acids. Germline V gives CDR1 PRHDT, CDR2 FYEKMQ (reference sequence). The V end lost 0 bases, the J end lost 4 bases, and 9 bases lay between the germline ends. CDR3 sequence (DNA): TGTGCCAGCAGCTTAGGCCGGGGTCCCACTGAAGCTTTCTTT. This codes for CASSLGRGPTEAFF.

V gene TRBV5-5 combines with J gene TRBJ2-3, with 8 positions matching TRBD2. Unmatched junction bases numbered 5, after V lost 0 bases and J lost 2 bases. The CDR3 contains 16 residues. Germline V gene data show CDR1 as SGHKS and CDR2 as YYEKEE (reference sequence). Written as DNA, the CDR3 is TGTGCCAGCAGCTTGGATACTAGCGGCTACACAGATACGCAGTATTTT. It yields the protein CASSLDTSGYTDTQYF.

A single count supports this clone. The CDR3 region is CASGLGVAGGLNEQFF. CDR3 in DNA: TGTGCTAGTGGTTTGGGGGTAGCGGGAGGGTTGAATGAGCAGTTCTTC. The chain has TRBV12-5 and TRBJ2-1, with 11 bases that match TRBD2. CDR1 LGHNT and CDR2 FRNRAP come from the germline V gene. This CDR3 is 16 amino acids long. Trimming at V came to 1 base and at J to 7 bases, leaving 6 bases not matched to a gene.

The chain has TRBV29-1 and TRBJ1-1; D unclear. There are 12 residues in the CDR3. The ends were cut back, 2 bases at V and 2 bases at J, with 6 bases in the middle. CDR1 SQVTM and CDR2 ANQGSEA come from the germline V gene. The CDR3 loop is CSVESRNTEAFF. In DNA, the CDR3 is TGCAGCGTTGAATCCAGAAACACTGAAGCTTTCTTT.

The V call is TRBV5-1, the J call TRBJ2-1; the match to TRBD2 covers 12 bases. Germline V gene sequence: CDR1 SGHRS, CDR2 YFSETQ. V trimming: 5 bases; J trimming: 10 bases; junction bases outside the gene matches: 7. This CDR3 is 14 amino acids long. The CDR3 coding sequence is TGCGCCAGCAGTTTGACTAGCGGGGGACGGGAGCAGTTCTTC. It yields the protein CASSLTSGGREQFF.

This rearrangement joins TRBV4-1 to TRBJ2-2, with D possibly TRBD1 on 6 matching bases. Germline values: CDR1 MGHRA, CDR2 YSYEKL. Trimming cost V 4 bases and J 6 bases, with 24 bases left between them. There are 18 residues in the CDR3. The DNA of the CDR3 is TGCGCCAGCAGCCCTCCAAGGAACGATGGGGGCGTTTCCGGGGAGCTGTTTTTT. The encoded protein is CASSPPRNDGGVSGELFF.

V is TRBV2 and J is TRBJ2-5; 7 bases map to TRBD1. CDR1 SNHLY and CDR2 FYNNEI come from the germline V gene. The CDR3 is 13 residues long. Germline trimming cut 6 bases from V and 1 base from J; bases unmatched to any gene: 2. In DNA form, the CDR3 reads TGTGCCAGCAGCCCAGGGGGCCAAGAGACCCAGTACTTC. Its translation is CASSPGGQETQYF.

This clone occurred a few times. The rearrangement links TRBV3-1 (or the pseudogene TRBV3-2) to TRBJ2-2; 14 bases line up with TRBD2. Per germline, CDR1 LGHDT and CDR2 YNNKEL (reference sequence). The CDR3 loop spans 17 amino acids. J lost 8 bases, V lost 3 bases, and 8 bases had no gene match. CDR3 residues: CASSQAGLAGGAGELFF. In DNA, the CDR3 is TGTGCCAGCAGCCAGGCTGGACTAGCGGGAGGAGCGGGGGAGCTGTTTTTT.

The CDR3 here is CASSEGGTSGLSYEQYF. For the CDR3, the DNA is TGTGCCAGCAGCGAGGGGGGGACTAGCGGGCTTTCCTACGAGCAGTACTTC. V is TRBV13 and J is TRBJ2-7; TRBD2 agrees at 12 bases. CDR3 length: 17 residues. V was pared by 5 bases and J by 1 base, with 9 bases of the junction left unmatched. The germline gives CDR1 PRHDT, CDR2 FYEKMQ (reference sequence). Looking up the rest from reference TRBV13 and TRBJ2-7 gives the full variable domain: AAGVIQSPRHLIKEKRETATLKCYPIPRHDTVYWYQQGPGQDPQFLISFYEKMQSDKGSIPDRFSAQQFSDYHSELNMSSLELGDSALYFCASSEGGTSGLSYEQYFGPGTRLTVT.

This rearrangement joins TRBV3-1 (or the pseudogene TRBV3-2) to TRBJ2-3, with 9 bases lining up with TRBD2. The germline CDR1 and CDR2 sequences are LGHDT and YNNKEL (reference sequence). This CDR3 spans 15 amino acids. V shed 4 bases, J shed 8 bases, and the junction held 10 bases outside the gene matches. As DNA, the CDR3 is TGTGCCAGCAGCCTCATGGGCGGGGGGGACGGTACGCAGTATTTT. Amino acids: CASSLMGGGDGTQYF.

This clone was counted between two and nine times. The chain recombines TRBV11-2 with TRBJ2-2, with D maybe TRBD1 (5 bases). The CDR3 sequence is 13 residues long. The V end was cut by 2 bases, the J end by 6 bases, with 7 bases between. CDR1 and CDR2 (germline): SGHAT, FQNNGV. This CDR3 is CASSLIGAGELFF. Written as DNA, the CDR3 is TGTGCCAGCAGCTTAATAGGGGCCGGGGAGCTGTTTTTT.

This clone was seen only a few times. The V and J genes are TRBV6-4 and TRBJ1-1; D gene uncertain. The CDR3 runs 13 residues. The germline gives CDR1 MRHNA, CDR2 SNTAGT. The germline V and J ends were trimmed by 3 bases and 0 bases, with 5 bases remaining between them. Written as DNA, the CDR3 is TGTGCCAGCAGTGAATATATGAACACTGAAGCTTTCTTT. It specifies CASSEYMNTEAFF.

About this clone: One junction end disagrees with the germline gene, perhaps due to a read error. This chain uses TRBV30 with TRBJ2-4; 12 bases map to TRBD1. The CDR3 has 15 amino acids. CDR1 and CDR2 (germline): GTSNPN, SVGIG (reference sequence). The CDR3 protein is CAWSVKDGTGGENSF. The DNA for the CDR3 is TGTGCCTGGAGTGTAAAGGATGGGACAGGGGGCGAGAATTCCTTC.

In this sample, this clone turned up once. V usage is TRBV18 and J usage is TRBJ1-6; no clear D. This CDR3 comprises 17 residues. Germline V gives CDR1 KGHSH, CDR2 LQKENI. Trimming removed 5 bases from V and 10 bases from J, with 24 bases in between. The CDR3 loop is CASSTQEQNPLLSPLHF. The CDR3 DNA reads as TGTGCCAGCTCAACGCAAGAACAGAACCCCCTCCTATCACCCCTCCACTTT.

The chain carries TRBV7-2 and TRBJ2-1, with 9 bases lining up with TRBD1. V gave up 3 bases and J gave up 7 bases; unmatched junction bases: 7. There are 15 residues in the CDR3. CDR1 SGHTA and CDR2 FQGNSA come from the germline V gene. For the CDR3, the DNA is TGTGCCAGCAGCTTCCCGGACAGGGGTAGGAATGAGCAGTTCTTC. Residues: CASSFPDRGRNEQFF.

The CDR3 DNA sequence: TGTGCCAGCAGTTTGATTGCGACGGGACTCCAAGAGACCCAGTACTTC. It translates to CASSLIATGLQETQYF. The chain joins TRBV28 to TRBJ2-5; D may be TRBD2 (6 bases). Germline values: CDR1 MDHEN, CDR2 SYDVKM. This CDR3 is 16 amino acids long. V dropped 3 bases and J dropped 1 base, with 15 bases sitting between them.

This chain joins TRBV4-1 and TRBJ1-1; D remains unclear. Germline CDR1 and CDR2: MGHRA and YSYEKL. This CDR3 is 14 amino acids long. V was pared by 1 base and J by 2 bases, with 8 bases between. The CDR3 sequence is CASSQAVRNTEAFF. The CDR3 nucleotides are TGCGCCAGCAGCCAAGCAGTCCGAAACACTGAAGCTTTCTTT.

The rearrangement joins TRBV19 to TRBJ2-4, with a tentative D call TRBD1 (6 bases). CDR1 LNHDA and CDR2 SQIVND come from the germline V gene (reference sequence). CDR3 size: 15 residues. The V end was cut by 3 bases, the J end by 0 bases, with 9 bases between. The CDR3 DNA is TGTGCCAGTAGTATGGGGGCAGGAGCCAAAAACATTCAGTACTTC. It translates to CASSMGAGAKNIQYF.